A single sample is the source of the 28 T cell receptor beta chains below, sequenced in a study of early T cells in non-severe SARS-CoV-2 infection. TCRdb passed the 5' RACE reads through MiXCR, listing each CDR3 protein once. The data hold 90,000 to 120,000 distinct CDR3 sequences, with roughly 12% observed a single time. Sequenced material: whole blood. Receptor source: an adult who was a healthcare worker with PCR-confirmed SARS-CoV-2 infection or an uninfected control (not recorded which).

The chain links TRBV12-3 or TRBV12-4 to TRBJ1-4, with D possibly being TRBD1 (6 bases). Trimming took 6 bases from V and 11 from J, leaving 13 bases between them. There are 12 residues in the CDR3. This CDR3 is CASSPKGGKLFF. The CDR3 bases are TGTGCCAGCAGCCCAAAGGGGGGGAAACTGTTTTTT.

This clonotype was detected a few times. The chain joins TRBV7-9 to TRBJ2-7, with 10 bases lining up with TRBD1. The length of the CDR3 is 15 residues. Trimming took 5 bases from V and 4 from J; bases not matched to a gene: 8. Germline CDR1 SEHNR, CDR2 FQNEAQ (reference sequence). DNA of the CDR3: TGTGCCAGCAGCGACGGGACAGGGGATTTTTACGAGCAGTACTTC. Encoded protein: CASSDGTGDFYEQYF.

This clonotype occurred a few times. The chain has TRBV30 and TRBJ1-2; no firm D call. Germline CDR1 is GTSNPN and CDR2 is SVGIG (reference sequence). Trimming cost V 0 bases and J 4 bases, with 12 bases left between them. CDR3 length: 14 amino acids. Here the CDR3 reads CAWSVPWGGYGYTF. The CDR3, as DNA: TGTGCCTGGAGTGTACCCTGGGGAGGCTATGGCTACACCTTC.

The V and J genes are TRBV7-3 and TRBJ1-6; D not resolved. V lost 8 bases, J lost 7 bases, and 12 bases lay in between. Germline V lookup: CDR1 SGHTA, CDR2 FQGTGA. The CDR3 has 13 amino acids. CDR3 in amino acids: CASGLGPNSPLHF. As DNA, the CDR3 is TGTGCCAGCGGATTAGGACCGAATTCACCCCTCCACTTT. The variable domain in full, with the rest retrieved from reference TRBV7-3 and TRBJ1-6, is GAGVSQTPSNKVTEKGKYVELRCDPISGHTALYWYRQSLGQGPEFLIYFQGTGAADDSGLPNDRFFAVRPEGSVSTLKIQRTERGDSAVYLCASGLGPNSPLHFGNGTRLTVT.

This clonotype was seen more than once but under ten times. The chain combines TRBV30 with TRBJ1-1; D gene unclear. The CDR3 contains 15 residues. Germline CDR1 GTSNPN, CDR2 SVGIG (reference sequence). V gave up 4 bases and J gave up 1 base, with 16 bases separating them. CDR3 amino acids: CAWNRGWRENTEAFF. The CDR3 DNA is TGTGCCTGGAACCGGGGATGGCGGGAGAACACTGAAGCTTTCTTT.

This clonotype has just a few counts. The rearrangement joins TRBV5-4 to TRBJ2-3; TRBD1 is a possible D gene (7 bases). Germline V gene sequence: CDR1 SGHNT, CDR2 YYREEE (reference sequence). V was shortened by 0 bases and J by 3 bases, with 11 bases between the two germline ends. There are 15 residues in the CDR3. CDR3 loop: CASSLETGRTDTQYF. The CDR3 coding sequence is TGTGCCAGCAGCTTGGAGACAGGGAGGACAGATACGCAGTATTTT.

This clonotype was seen a few times. The gene calls are TRBV18 and TRBJ2-3, with a tentative D call TRBD2 (6 bases). Germline values: CDR1 KGHSH, CDR2 LQKENI. Trimming took off 5 bases at V and 1 base at J, with 13 bases between the two ends. The CDR3 runs 15 residues. The CDR3 nucleotides read TGTGCCAGCTCATCCAGGGACTTACGCACAGATACGCAGTATTTT. Encoded protein: CASSSRDLRTDTQYF. Full variable domain (missing parts from reference TRBV18 and TRBJ2-3): NAGVMQNPRHLVRRRGQEARLRCSPMKGHSHVYWYRQLPEEGLKFMVYLQKENIIDESGMPKERFSAEFPKEGPSILRIQQVVRGDSAAYFCASSSRDLRTDTQYFGPGTRLTVL.

This clonotype showed up many times. The CDR3 here is CASREWGSQSNQPQHF. Written as DNA, the CDR3 is TGTGCCAGCCGCGAATGGGGTTCTCAAAGCAATCAGCCCCAGCATTTT. V is TRBV27 and J is TRBJ1-5; D uncertain. V was shortened by 8 bases and J by 1 base, with 18 bases between the two germline ends. Per the germline V gene, CDR1 is MNHEY and CDR2 is SMNVEV (reference sequence). The CDR3 extends over 16 amino acids.

This clonotype was counted only a few times. CDR3 sequence (DNA): TGTGCCAGCAGCTTACCGGGACAGCTTAATGAAAAACTGTTTTTT. This sequence encodes CASSLPGQLNEKLFF. The chain employs TRBV7-9 and TRBJ1-4; 7 bases are shared with TRBD1. The CDR3 loop spans 15 amino acids. Germline lookup yields CDR1 SEHNR and CDR2 FQNEAQ (reference sequence). With 2 bases clipped from V and 4 bases from J, the junction kept 4 bases outside the gene matches. The full variable domain, in which reference TRBV7-9 and TRBJ1-4 provide the parts outside the CDR3, is DTGVSQNPRHKITKRGQNVTFRCDPISEHNRLYWYRQTLGQGPEFLTYFQNEAQLEKSRLLSDRFSAERPKGSFSTLEIQRTEQGDSAMYLCASSLPGQLNEKLFFGSGTQLSVL.

The chain combines TRBV29-1 with TRBJ1-1; tentative D call: TRBD1 (5 bases). The germline V gene has CDR1 SQVTM and CDR2 ANQGSEA. The length of the CDR3 is 12 residues. The V and J ends lost 4 bases and 7 bases respectively, with 13 bases between them. CDR3 in amino acids: CSVARGASEAFF. The CDR3 bases are TGCAGCGTTGCGAGAGGGGCTAGTGAAGCTTTCTTT.

This clonotype was seen ten or more times. The chain carries TRBV5-1 and TRBJ2-7, with D unclear. The germline V and J ends were trimmed by 4 bases and 0 bases, with 11 bases remaining between them. Per the germline V gene, CDR1 is SGHRS and CDR2 is YFSETQ. This CDR3 has 14 residues. The CDR3 DNA sequence: TGCGCCAGCAGCACCACAGTAACCTCCTACGAGCAGTACTTC. Translating it yields CASSTTVTSYEQYF.

This clonotype came up once. The rearrangement uses TRBV6-5 and TRBJ1-2; 7 bases map to TRBD1. The CDR3 sequence is 16 residues long. V shed 0 bases and J 2 bases; nucleotides not matched to a gene: 6. Germline assignment: CDR1 MNHEY and CDR2 SVGAGI. In DNA form, the CDR3 reads TGTGCCAGCAGTTACTCGACACAGGGGACAAACTATGGCTACACCTTC. This encodes CASSYSTQGTNYGYTF.

This clonotype occurred a few times. The CDR3, as DNA: TGTGCCAGTAGTGAAGCAGGGACCGTCTACGAGCAGTACTTC. This sequence encodes CASSEAGTVYEQYF. The chain uses TRBV19 and TRBJ2-7; D possibly uses TRBD1 or TRBD2 (5 bases each). Trimming stripped 5 bases from V and 3 bases from J, with 14 bases between. The length of the CDR3 is 14 residues. CDR1 and CDR2 (germline): LNHDA, SQIVND (reference sequence).

The V call is TRBV18, the J call TRBJ1-4; tentative D call: TRBD1 (6 bases). The ends were cut back, 3 bases at V and 7 bases at J, with 21 bases in the middle. The germline CDR1 and CDR2 sequences are KGHSH and LQKENI. CDR3 length equals 17 residues. The CDR3 reads CASSPQTLWGAGEKLFF. DNA of the CDR3: TGTGCCAGCTCACCTCAGACGCTCTGGGGGGCGGGTGAAAAACTGTTTTTT.

In this sample, this clonotype turned up many times. The chain carries TRBV11-1 and TRBJ1-1; 7 bases are a match to TRBD1. Per germline, CDR1 SGHAT and CDR2 FQDESV (reference sequence). V shed 5 bases, J shed 3 bases, and the junction held 12 bases outside the gene matches. The CDR3 is made up of 16 amino acids. CDR3 in amino acids: CASSGGETGIHTEAFF. CDR3 DNA: TGTGCCAGCAGCGGGGGGGAGACAGGGATACACACTGAAGCTTTCTTT.

The chain combines TRBV12-3 or TRBV12-4 with TRBJ2-2; D remains unclear. Trimming shortened V by 8 bases and J by 4 bases, and 8 bases separated the two germline ends. The length of the CDR3 is 12 residues. The CDR3, as DNA: TGTGCCAGCGGCACGCGCACCGGGGAGCTGTTTTTT. Translation: CASGTRTGELFF.

This rearrangement joins TRBV5-5 to TRBJ2-2; 9 bases fit TRBD2. The trim removed 2 bases at V and 3 bases at J, leaving 8 bases unmatched. Germline V gene data show CDR1 as SGHKS and CDR2 as YYEKEE (reference sequence). The CDR3 consists of 17 residues. The CDR3 nucleotides are TGTGCCAGCAGCTTTGGGCTAGCGGGACTCGACACCGGGGAGCTGTTTTTT. Encoded protein: CASSFGLAGLDTGELFF.

This clonotype was seen more than once but under ten times. This chain uses TRBV7-6 with TRBJ2-7; tentative D call: TRBD1 (6 bases). V shed 4 bases and J shed 3 bases, with 16 bases lying between them. CDR1 and CDR2 from the germline V gene are SGHVS and FNYEAQ. The CDR3 consists of 15 residues. The CDR3 is CASSSIGGAHYEQYF. The CDR3 DNA reads TGTGCCAGCAGCTCCATAGGGGGAGCCCACTACGAGCAGTACTTC.

This clonotype was counted only a few times. V and J are TRBV27 and TRBJ2-7; TRBD1 matches 8 bases. The CDR3 loop spans 14 amino acids. Germline values: CDR1 MNHEY, CDR2 SMNVEV (reference sequence). The V segment lost 5 bases and the J segment 2 bases; nucleotides outside the gene matches: 5. This CDR3 is CASSRGQGAYEQYF. DNA of the CDR3: TGTGCCAGCAGTAGAGGACAGGGCGCCTACGAGCAGTACTTC.

This clonotype was observed a handful of times. This chain joins TRBV28 and TRBJ1-6; D remains unclear. V gave up 3 bases and J gave up 8 bases, with 14 bases separating them. This CDR3 contains 15 residues. Germline V lookup: CDR1 MDHEN, CDR2 SYDVKM. Here the CDR3 DNA reads TGTGCCAGCAGTTTCAGGACCCTAAGGGATTCACCCCTCCACTTT. Translated, it gives CASSFRTLRDSPLHF.

This clonotype was found many times. The rearrangement uses TRBV7-2 and TRBJ2-7, with TRBD2 matching over 11 bases. CDR3 size: 15 residues. Trimming at V came to 5 bases and at J to 5 bases, leaving 8 bases not matched to a gene. Germline CDR1 reads SGHTA; CDR2 reads FQGNSA. The CDR3 region is CASSRTSGGYNEQYF. The DNA for the CDR3 is TGTGCCAGCAGCCGCACTAGCGGGGGCTATAACGAGCAGTACTTC.

The genes are TRBV7-6 and TRBJ2-7; 11 nucleotides align to TRBD2. V shed 0 bases, J shed 4 bases, and the junction held 5 bases outside the gene matches. CDR1 is SGHVS, CDR2 FNYEAQ, per germline. The CDR3 spans 16 residues. The CDR3 DNA reads as TGTGCCAGCAGCTTAGCCCCCGGGACTAGCGGTTACGAGCAGTACTTC. It encodes CASSLAPGTSGYEQYF. The full variable domain, rest sourced from reference TRBV7-6 and TRBJ2-7, is GAGVSQSPRYKVTKRGQDVALRCDPISGHVSLYWYRQALGQGPEFLTYFNYEAQQDKSGLPNDRFSAERPEGSISTLTIQRTEQRDSAMYRCASSLAPGTSGYEQYFGPGTRLTVT.

V usage is TRBV12-3 or TRBV12-4 and J usage is TRBJ2-2; the D gene is possibly TRBD2 (6 bases). The CDR3 covers 15 residues. V shed 3 bases and J shed 1 base, with 9 bases lying between them. DNA of the CDR3: TGTGCCAGCAGTTTTTTCGGGGGGAACACCGGGGAGCTGTTTTTT. Amino acids: CASSFFGGNTGELFF.

This clonotype has a count of ten or more. The chain links TRBV11-2 to TRBJ2-1, with TRBD2 matching over 12 bases. Germline CDR1 reads SGHAT; CDR2 reads FQNNGV. With V trimmed by 5 bases and J by 4 bases, 9 bases remained unmatched. CDR3 length equals 17 residues. The CDR3 nucleotides read TGTGCCAGCAGCCAACGGGCTAGCGGGAGGGCTTACAATGAGCAGTTCTTC. The encoded protein is CASSQRASGRAYNEQFF.

The rearrangement joins TRBV6-6 to TRBJ2-1; 7 nucleotides align to TRBD2. The CDR3 contains 12 residues. CDR1 MNHNY and CDR2 SVGAGI come from the germline V gene (reference sequence). V gave up 4 bases and J gave up 16 bases; unmatched junction bases: 10. This chain's CDR3 is CASSFSDGGCFF. As DNA, the CDR3 is TGTGCCAGCAGTTTTTCGGACGGGGGGTGTTTCTTC.

V is TRBV9 and J is TRBJ2-3; D gene uncertain. V shed 4 bases and J shed 4 bases, with 10 bases lying between them. The CDR3 has 13 amino acids. Germline CDR1 and CDR2: SGDLS and YYNGEE. CDR3 region: CASSPLRPDTQYF. The CDR3, as DNA: TGTGCCAGCAGCCCCCTTCGGCCAGATACGCAGTATTTT.

In its sample, this clonotype was seen a few times. The genes are TRBV29-1 and TRBJ2-1; weak D call: TRBD1 (6 bases). Germline lookup yields CDR1 SQVTM and CDR2 ANQGSEA. V was clipped by 8 bases and J by 4 bases, with 27 bases between them. This CDR3 spans 17 amino acids. The CDR3 sequence is CSRGPTGEADSYNEQFF. The CDR3 DNA sequence: TGCAGCCGAGGCCCGACAGGAGAAGCCGACAGTTACAATGAGCAGTTCTTC.

In this sample, this clonotype turned up a few times. CDR3 coding DNA: TGTGCCAGCAGGGGGAGTGGGCAGGGCACCGGGGAGCTGTTTTTT. Its translation is CASRGSGQGTGELFF. J is TRBJ2-2 and V is TRBV6-5; D is perhaps TRBD1 or TRBD2 (5 bases each). Trimming took 6 bases from V and 4 from J, leaving 15 bases between them. CDR3 size: 15 residues. The germline V gene encodes CDR1 MNHEY and CDR2 SVGAGI.